The source of this T cell receptor beta chain is a study of blood T cell repertoires in COVID-19. As for the study in general: Whether acute or convalescent, the COVID-19 samples came from the United States, Italy and Spain. The cDNA or gDNA used as material had been derived from T cells, B-cell-depleted T cells, or PBMCs.

In its sample, this clone was seen a few times. V lost 0 bases, J lost 3 bases, and 5 bases lay in between. Germline lookup yields CDR1 SGHDN and CDR2 FVKESK. This CDR3 has 13 residues. Study processing details: Quantification of nucleated cells was approximated via reference gene primer amplification. The assay was immunoSEQ multiplex PCR, and TCRdb's table has in-frame clones only and misses some. V and J calls plus clone size are reproduced from that table; the DNA served to infer D and trimming. The repertoire holds 150,000 or so clones, with roughly 80% as singletons. The TCR sequence derives from a woman between 45 and 60 years old with active or convalescent COVID-19. The sequenced sample consisted of peripheral blood. This chain uses TRBV14 with TRBJ1-1; no clear D gene. The CDR3 nucleotides read TGTGCCAGCAGCCAAGAACGGTACACTGAAGCTTTCTTT. It yields the protein CASSQERYTEAFF.